This is a list of T cell receptor beta chains from one sample in a study of blood T cells in healthy people across ages. A single record per CDR3 protein comes from TCRdb applying MiXCR to the 5' RACE reads. Counted here are some 290,000 distinct CDR3 sequences, roughly 26% occurring once; the ten biggest clones make up roughly 30%. Sequencing used blood. All receptors derive from a woman aged 65 to 85 in good health. Each CDR3 is given with its conserved first and last residue. The D gene is left open where the match is weak. Not every row has a clone size; where given, it reads once, few, many or a size class.

j_call | v_call | d_call | clone_size | cdr3_aa | cdr3_nt
TRBJ2-1 | TRBV29-1 | TRBD1 | . | CSVRSGTGVYNEQFF | TGCAGCGTTCGTTCCGGGACAGGGGTTTACAATGAGCAGTTCTTC
TRBJ1-6 | TRBV12-3/TRBV12-4 | . | few | CASSLDGGSSPLHF | TGTGCCAGCAGTTTGGACGGGGGGAGTTCACCCCTCCACTTT
TRBJ2-4 | TRBV20-1 | . | few | CSARTTVGPKNIQYF | TGCAGTGCTAGAACAACCGTGGGGCCCAAAAACATTCAGTACTTC
TRBJ2-3 | TRBV20-1 | TRBD1 | few | CSARRGETGTTDTQYF | TGCAGTGCGAGACGGGGAGAGACAGGGACCACAGATACGCAGTATTTT
TRBJ1-1 | TRBV18 | . | few | CASSPPTGGSNTEAFF | TGTGCCAGCTCACCTCCGACGGGGGGCTCGAACACTGAAGCTTTCTTT
TRBJ1-1 | TRBV10-1 | . | . | CASSESRNSPGAFF | TGCGCCAGCAGTGAGTCCCGAAATAGCCCTGGAGCTTTCTTT
TRBJ1-6 | TRBV28 | . | few | CASSPPGGDSPLHF | TGTGCCAGCAGTCCGCCGGGGGGGGATTCACCCCTCCACTTT
TRBJ2-7 | TRBV12-3/TRBV12-4 | TRBD1 | . | CASTPTGGYSEQYF | TGTGCCAGCACCCCCACAGGGGGCTATTCCGAGCAGTACTTC
TRBJ1-1 | TRBV6-5 | . | . | CASSYFGGLIEAFF | TGTGCCAGCAGTTACTTTGGGGGGCTAATTGAAGCTTTCTTT
TRBJ2-5 | TRBV5-1 | TRBD2 | . | CASSLATSGKETQYF | TGCGCCAGCAGCTTGGCGACTAGCGGGAAAGAGACCCAGTACTTC
TRBJ1-1 | TRBV29-1 | TRBD1 | few | CSAGTGVAEAFF | TGCAGCGCTGGGACAGGGGTGGCTGAAGCTTTCTTT
TRBJ2-1 | TRBV18 | TRBD2 | . | CASSPLSTSGAYNEQFF | TGTGCCAGCTCACCTCTTTCTACTAGCGGGGCGTACAATGAGCAGTTCTTC
TRBJ2-1 | TRBV5-1 | TRBD2 | . | CASSLGGTSPNEQFF | TGCGCCAGCAGCTTGGGTGGGACTAGCCCGAATGAGCAGTTCTTC
TRBJ2-3 | TRBV28 | TRBD1 | . | CATRDRNFADTQYF | TGTGCCACCCGGGACAGGAATTTTGCAGATACGCAGTATTTT
TRBJ2-5 | TRBV9 | . | few | CASSVGQNQETQYF | TGTGCCAGCAGCGTAGGACAGAACCAAGAGACCCAGTACTTC
TRBJ2-1 | TRBV20-1 | . | . | CSARDWASGSDEQIF | .
TRBJ2-7 | TRBV27 | . | . | CASSRIRPEGIYEQYF | TGTGCCAGCAGTCGCATCAGGCCGGAGGGTATCTACGAGCAGTACTTC
TRBJ2-6 | TRBV5-1 | . | . | CASSLAVGQGNF | .
TRBJ1-6 | TRBV12-3/TRBV12-4 | . | many | CASSVFQINSPLHF | TGTGCCAGCAGTGTTTTCCAGATAAATTCACCCCTCCACTTT
TRBJ1-1 | TRBV5-1 | . | . | CASSSPGLEAFF | TGCGCCAGCAGCTCCCCGGGCCTTGAAGCTTTCTTT
TRBJ1-5 | TRBV10-3 | . | many | CAISEGQGQPQHF | TGTGCCATCAGTGAGGGGCAGGGTCAGCCCCAGCATTTT